The source of this T cell receptor (beta chain) is a study of blood T cell repertoires in COVID-19. Followed over time, Seattle patients had been enrolled while infection was active. The CDR3 has 14 residues. Germline-derived CDR1 and CDR2 are KGHSH and LQKENI. The V and J ends lost 3 bases and 7 bases respectively, with 12 bases between them. Generated by immunoSEQ multiplex PCR, the TCRdb table keeps only in-frame clones and is missing some. The sample has around 260,000 clones; around 82% are singletons. Sequenced sample: peripheral blood. The J gene is TRBJ1-4, the V gene TRBV18; D is undetermined. The TCR originated in a person aged 65-85 years with COVID-19, enrolled during active disease. The CDR3 sequence: CASSPLEGGEKLFF. DNA of the CDR3: TGTGCCAGCTCACCCCTGGAGGGTGGTGAAAAACTGTTTTTT.